These T cell receptor beta chains were read from a single sample in a study of OX40 agonist ivuxolimab in advanced cancers. Produced via immunoSEQ multiplex PCR; TCRdb's table is partial and in-frame only. The table includes some 86,000 clones, more than 85% detected once. The specimen comprised CD4+ or CD8+ T cells sorted from blood, sampled in a trial of the OX40 agonist ivuxolimab. These receptor sequences come from an adult with an advanced solid tumor such as melanoma, head and neck, liver or kidney cancer. The CDR3 runs from the conserved cysteine through the conserved F or W. A D gene is named only where the DNA matches it firmly. The size of a clone is reported for some rows only, either as once, few or many, or as a class for expanded clones.

TRBJ1-1 TRBV11-1 . . CASSLTTEAFF TGTGCCAGCAGCTTAACTACTGAAGCTTTCTTT
TRBJ2-1 TRBV5-1 . TRBD2 CASSFRVSGTYNEQFF TGCGCCAGCAGTTTTAGGGTTAGCGGGACCTACAATGAGCAGTTCTTC
TRBJ1-5 TRBV27 . . CASSLPGGQPQHF TGTGCCAGCAGTTTGCCGGGAGGTCAGCCCCAGCATTTT
TRBJ1-1 TRBV9 once . CASSVGQAEAFF TGTGCCAGCAGCGTAGGACAGGCCGAAGCTTTCTTT
TRBJ1-1 TRBV5-4 . . CASSLGGQNTEAFF TGTGCCAGCAGCTTGGGGGGACAGAACACTGAAGCTTTCTTT
TRBJ2-3 TRBV6-1 . . CASNPDRRTDTQYF TGTGCCAGCAACCCAGACCGACGGACAGATACGCAGTATTTT
TRBJ1-1 TRBV19 . TRBD1 CASSQGQGTEAFF TGTGCCAGTAGTCAGGGACAGGGTACTGAAGCTTTCTTT
TRBJ1-6 TRBV30 . . CAWSNLNSPLHF TGTGCCTGGAGTAACCTAAATTCACCCCTCCACTTT
TRBJ2-3 TRBV18 . TRBD2 CASSPLAGGFTDTQYF TGTGCCAGCTCACCTTTAGCGGGAGGTTTCACAGATACGCAGTATTTT
TRBJ1-5 TRBV6-5 . TRBD1 CASSHGQGGQPQHF TGTGCCAGCAGCCACGGACAGGGTGGTCAGCCCCAGCATTTT
TRBJ2-3 TRBV5-1 . . CASSLRSSTDTQYF TGCGCCAGCAGCTTAAGATCAAGCACAGATACGCAGTATTTT
TRBJ2-1 TRBV7-3 few . CASSLTRDHEQFF TGTGCCAGCAGCTTAACCCGGGACCATGAGCAGTTCTTC
TRBJ2-1 TRBV19 . TRBD1 CASSTEGTGAGEQFF TGTGCCAGTAGTACAGAAGGGACAGGGGCGGGTGAGCAGTTCTTC
TRBJ2-1 TRBV6-1 . TRBD2 CASSEAGLAAYNEQFF TGTGCCAGCAGTGAAGCGGGACTAGCCGCCTACAATGAGCAGTTCTTC
TRBJ2-7 TRBV5-4 . . CASSLPRSYEQYF TGTGCCAGCAGCTTACCCCGGTCCTACGAGCAGTACTTC
TRBJ1-1 TRBV5-1 . . CASSAAGQSGRNTEAFF TGCGCCAGCAGCGCTGCCGGACAGTCGGGGCGGAACACTGAAGCTTTCTTT
TRBJ2-7 TRBV11-3 . . CASSRGRGSSYEQYF TGTGCCAGCAGCCGGGGCAGGGGATCCTCCTACGAGCAGTACTTC
TRBJ1-4 TRBV2 . . CASSDRGATNEKLFF TGTGCCAGCAGTGATAGAGGGGCGACTAATGAAAAACTGTTTTTT
TRBJ2-1 TRBV9 . TRBD2 CASSVAAGGSYNEQFF TGTGCCAGCAGCGTAGCAGCGGGAGGCTCCTACAATGAGCAGTTCTTC
TRBJ2-1 TRBV29-1 . . CSVASSSYNEQFF TGCAGCGTTGCTTCGAGCTCCTACAATGAGCAGTTCTTC
TRBJ1-5 TRBV18 . TRBD1 CASSAGTASNQPQHF TGTGCCAGCTCAGCCGGGACAGCTAGCAATCAGCCCCAGCATTTT
TRBJ1-5 TRBV5-8 . TRBD1 CASSSGTGVSNQPQHF TGTGCCAGCAGCTCCGGGACAGGGGTTAGCAATCAGCCCCAGCATTTT
TRBJ2-4 TRBV6-5 . . CASRPRQVSRNIQYF TGTGCCAGCAGACCCCGACAGGTCAGCAGGAACATTCAGTACTTC
TRBJ1-4 TRBV2 few . CASTPMSTNEKLFF TGTGCCAGCACGCCGATGTCTACTAATGAAAAACTGTTTTTT
TRBJ2-1 TRBV9 once . CASSVIGTRHNEQFF TGTGCCAGCAGCGTGATCGGGACTCGTCACAATGAGCAGTTCTTC
TRBJ2-7 TRBV2 . . CASRVRETSYEQYF TGTGCCAGCAGAGTGAGGGAGACCTCCTACGAGCAGTACTTC
TRBJ2-4 TRBV9 . . CASSLKGRVRLAKNIQYF TGTGCCAGCAGCCTCAAGGGTAGAGTGAGACTAGCCAAAAACATTCAGTACTTC
TRBJ1-1 TRBV10-2 . TRBD1 CASTKRQGENTEAFF TGCGCCAGCACCAAACGACAGGGGGAGAACACTGAAGCTTTCTTT